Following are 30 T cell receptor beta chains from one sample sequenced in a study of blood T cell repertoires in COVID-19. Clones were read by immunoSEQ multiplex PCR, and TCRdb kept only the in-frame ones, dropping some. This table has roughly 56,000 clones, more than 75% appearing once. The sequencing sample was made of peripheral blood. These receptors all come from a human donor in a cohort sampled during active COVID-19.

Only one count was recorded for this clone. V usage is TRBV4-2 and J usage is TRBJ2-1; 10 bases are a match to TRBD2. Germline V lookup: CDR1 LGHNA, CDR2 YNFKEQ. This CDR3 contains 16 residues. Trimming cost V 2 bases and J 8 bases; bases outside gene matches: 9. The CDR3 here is CASSQRSSGRPYEQFF. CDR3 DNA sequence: TGTGCCAGCAGCCAAAGATCTAGCGGGAGACCGTATGAGCAGTTCTTC.

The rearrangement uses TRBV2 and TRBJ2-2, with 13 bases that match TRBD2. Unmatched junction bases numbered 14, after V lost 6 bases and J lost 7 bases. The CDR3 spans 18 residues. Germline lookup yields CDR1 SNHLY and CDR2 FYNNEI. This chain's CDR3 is CASSALPGLAGVDGELFF. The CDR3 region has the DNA TGTGCCAGCAGCGCCCTACCCGGACTAGCGGGAGTGGACGGGGAGCTGTTTTTT.

CDR3 in amino acids: CASSPGTGDDQPQHF. In DNA, the CDR3 is TGTGCCAGCAGCCCCGGGACGGGGGATGATCAGCCCCAGCATTTT. The V gene is TRBV7-9, the J gene TRBJ1-5; possibly TRBD1 for D (5 bases). V was pared by 5 bases and J by 5 bases, with 16 bases between. The CDR3 spans 15 residues. Germline V gene sequence: CDR1 SEHNR, CDR2 FQNEAQ (reference sequence).

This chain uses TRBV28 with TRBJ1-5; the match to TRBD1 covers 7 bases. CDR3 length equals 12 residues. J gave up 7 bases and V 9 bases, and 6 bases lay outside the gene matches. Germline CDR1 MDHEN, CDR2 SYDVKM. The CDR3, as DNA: TGTGCCAGTTTAATCAGGGGGCAGCCCCAGCATTTT. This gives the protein CASLIRGQPQHF. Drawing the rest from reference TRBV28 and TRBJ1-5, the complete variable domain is DVKVTQSSRYLVKRTGEKVFLECVQDMDHENMFWYRQDPGLGLRLIYFSYDVKMKEKGDIPEGYSVSREKKERFSLILESASTNQTSMYLCASLIRGQPQHFGDGTRLSIL.

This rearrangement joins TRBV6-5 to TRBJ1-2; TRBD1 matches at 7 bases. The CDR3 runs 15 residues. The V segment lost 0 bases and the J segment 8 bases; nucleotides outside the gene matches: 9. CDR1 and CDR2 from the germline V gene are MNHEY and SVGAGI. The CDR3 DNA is TGTGCCAGCAGTTACTCGAAACAGGGGTCTTACGGCTACACCTTC. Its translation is CASSYSKQGSYGYTF.

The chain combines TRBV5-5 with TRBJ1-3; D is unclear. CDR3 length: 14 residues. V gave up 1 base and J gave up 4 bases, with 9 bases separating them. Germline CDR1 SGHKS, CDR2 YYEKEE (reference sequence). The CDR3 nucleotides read TGTGCCAGCAGCTTGACTGTCTTAGGAAACACCATATATTTT. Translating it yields CASSLTVLGNTIYF.

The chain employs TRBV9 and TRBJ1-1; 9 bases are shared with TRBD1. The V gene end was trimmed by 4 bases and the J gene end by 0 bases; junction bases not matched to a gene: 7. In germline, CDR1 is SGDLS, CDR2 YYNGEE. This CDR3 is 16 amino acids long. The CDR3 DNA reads TGTGCCAGCAGCCCCCGACAGGGGGGTCTGAACACTGAAGCTTTCTTT. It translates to CASSPRQGGLNTEAFF.

In DNA, the CDR3 is TGTGCCAGCAGGACGCTCCAGGGGGCCTACACCTTC. It yields the protein CASRTLQGAYTF. The rearrangement uses TRBV28 and TRBJ1-2; 8 nucleotides align to TRBD1. From germline, CDR1 is MDHEN and CDR2 SYDVKM. CDR3 size: 12 residues. The trim removed 6 bases at V and 10 bases at J, leaving 7 bases unmatched.

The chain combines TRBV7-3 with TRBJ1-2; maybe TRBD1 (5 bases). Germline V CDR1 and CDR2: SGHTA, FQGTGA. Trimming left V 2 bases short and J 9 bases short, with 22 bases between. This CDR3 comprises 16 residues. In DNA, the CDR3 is TGTGCCAGCAGCTTATCCCCGGGGGGACTACAACGGAGCTACACCTTC. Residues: CASSLSPGGLQRSYTF.

The chain's CDR3 is CASSLVTGVNEQFF. CDR3 coding DNA: TGTGCCAGCAGCTTAGTGACGGGAGTAAACGAGCAGTTCTTC. This rearrangement joins TRBV11-2 to TRBJ2-1; tentative D call: TRBD2 (6 bases). The V end lost 1 base, the J end lost 10 bases, and 14 bases lay between the germline ends. This CDR3 spans 14 amino acids. Germline V gene data show CDR1 as SGHAT and CDR2 as FQNNGV.

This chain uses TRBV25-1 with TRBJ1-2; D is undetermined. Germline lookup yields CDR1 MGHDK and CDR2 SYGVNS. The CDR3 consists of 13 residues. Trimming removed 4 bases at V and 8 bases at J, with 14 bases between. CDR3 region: CASSGRRSRGYTF. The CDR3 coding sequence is TGTGCCAGCAGTGGCCGGAGGTCTCGGGGCTACACCTTC.

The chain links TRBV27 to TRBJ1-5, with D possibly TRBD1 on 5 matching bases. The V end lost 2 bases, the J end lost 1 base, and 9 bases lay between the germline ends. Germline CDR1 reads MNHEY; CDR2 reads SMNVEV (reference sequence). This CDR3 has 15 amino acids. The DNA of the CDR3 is TGTGCCAGCAGTTTAAGGGGTTTAAGCAATCAGCCCCAGCATTTT. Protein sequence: CASSLRGLSNQPQHF.

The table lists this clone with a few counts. The DNA of the CDR3 is TGCGCCAGCAGCCAAGATGGGATTAGCGGGAGGGCCACTCAGTTCTTC. Encoded protein: CASSQDGISGRATQFF. This sequence joins TRBV4-1 and TRBJ2-1; 11 bases are a match to TRBD2. The germline gives CDR1 MGHRA, CDR2 YSYEKL. Trimming removed 0 bases from V and 13 bases from J; junction bases left unmatched: 11. The CDR3 extends over 16 amino acids.

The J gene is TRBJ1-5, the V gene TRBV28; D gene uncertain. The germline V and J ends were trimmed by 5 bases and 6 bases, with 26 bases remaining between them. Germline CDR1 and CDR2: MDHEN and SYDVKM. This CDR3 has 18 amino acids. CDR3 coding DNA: TGTGCCAGCAGTCAAAAGCAGATCTGGGCCTTTGGTGGTCAGCCCCAGCATTTT. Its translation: CASSQKQIWAFGGQPQHF.

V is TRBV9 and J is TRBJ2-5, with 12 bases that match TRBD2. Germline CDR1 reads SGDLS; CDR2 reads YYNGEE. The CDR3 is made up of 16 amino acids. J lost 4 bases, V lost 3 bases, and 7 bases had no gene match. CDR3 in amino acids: CASSGTSGNTGETQYF. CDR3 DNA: TGTGCCAGCAGCGGGACTAGCGGGAATACTGGAGAGACCCAGTACTTC.

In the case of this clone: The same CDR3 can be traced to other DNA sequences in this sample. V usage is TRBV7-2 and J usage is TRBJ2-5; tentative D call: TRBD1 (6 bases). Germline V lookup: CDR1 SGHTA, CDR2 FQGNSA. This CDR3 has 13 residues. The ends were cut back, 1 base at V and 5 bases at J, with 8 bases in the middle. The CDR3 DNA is TGTGCCAGCAGCTTAGGTCAGGGGGAGACCCAGTACTTC. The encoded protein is CASSLGQGETQYF.

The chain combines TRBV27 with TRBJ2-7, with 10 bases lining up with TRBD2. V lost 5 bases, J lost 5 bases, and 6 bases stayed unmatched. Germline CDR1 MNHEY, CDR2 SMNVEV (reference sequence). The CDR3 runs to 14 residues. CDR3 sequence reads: CASSPGLARNEQYF. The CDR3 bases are TGTGCCAGCAGTCCGGGACTAGCGCGAAACGAGCAGTACTTC.

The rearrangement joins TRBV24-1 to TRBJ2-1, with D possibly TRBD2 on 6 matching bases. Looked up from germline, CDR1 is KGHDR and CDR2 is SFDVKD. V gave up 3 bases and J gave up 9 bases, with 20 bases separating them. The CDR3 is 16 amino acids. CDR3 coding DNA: TGTGCCACCAGTGATCGGAACGGGAGCTCTAAGAGTGAGCAGTTCTTC. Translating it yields CATSDRNGSSKSEQFF.

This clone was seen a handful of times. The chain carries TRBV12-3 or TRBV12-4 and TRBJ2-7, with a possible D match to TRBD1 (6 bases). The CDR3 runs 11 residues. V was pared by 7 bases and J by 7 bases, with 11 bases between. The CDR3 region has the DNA TGTGCCAGCACCCTCGGACAGGAGCAGTACTTC. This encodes CASTLGQEQYF.

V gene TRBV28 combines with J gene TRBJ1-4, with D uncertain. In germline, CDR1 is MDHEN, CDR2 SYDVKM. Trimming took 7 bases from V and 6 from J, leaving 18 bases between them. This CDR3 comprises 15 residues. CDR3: CASKGFSPGDEKLFF. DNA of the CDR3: TGTGCCAGCAAAGGGTTCAGCCCCGGGGATGAAAAACTGTTTTTT.

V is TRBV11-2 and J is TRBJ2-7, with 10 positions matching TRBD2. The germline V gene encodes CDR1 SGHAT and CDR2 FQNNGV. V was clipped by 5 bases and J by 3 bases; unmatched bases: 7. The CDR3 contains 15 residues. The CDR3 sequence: CASSEGGTSVYEQYF. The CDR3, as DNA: TGTGCCAGCAGCGAAGGTGGGACTAGCGTCTACGAGCAGTACTTC.

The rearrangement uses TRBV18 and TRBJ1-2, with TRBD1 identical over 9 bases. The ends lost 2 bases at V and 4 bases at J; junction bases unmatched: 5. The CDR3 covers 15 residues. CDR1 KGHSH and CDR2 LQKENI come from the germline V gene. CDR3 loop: CASSPNPGQGYGYTF. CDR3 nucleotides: TGTGCCAGCTCACCAAATCCGGGACAGGGCTATGGCTACACCTTC.

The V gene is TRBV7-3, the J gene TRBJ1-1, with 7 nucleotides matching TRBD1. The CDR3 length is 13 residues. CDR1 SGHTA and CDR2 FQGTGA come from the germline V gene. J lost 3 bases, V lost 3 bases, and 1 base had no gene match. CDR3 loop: CASSFTGDTEAFF. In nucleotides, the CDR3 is TGTGCCAGCAGCTTTACAGGGGACACTGAAGCTTTCTTT. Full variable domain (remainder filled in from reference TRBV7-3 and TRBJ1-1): GAGVSQTPSNKVTEKGKYVELRCDPISGHTALYWYRQSLGQGPEFLIYFQGTGAADDSGLPNDRFFAVRPEGSVSTLKIQRTERGDSAVYLCASSFTGDTEAFFGQGTRLTVV.

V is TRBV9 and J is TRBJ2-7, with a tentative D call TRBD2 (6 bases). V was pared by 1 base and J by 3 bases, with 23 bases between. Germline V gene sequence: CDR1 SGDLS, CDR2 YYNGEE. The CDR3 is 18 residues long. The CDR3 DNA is TGTGCCAGCAGCGTACCCCGCGAGGGTCCCGGGACTTACTACGAGCAGTACTTC. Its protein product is CASSVPREGPGTYYEQYF.

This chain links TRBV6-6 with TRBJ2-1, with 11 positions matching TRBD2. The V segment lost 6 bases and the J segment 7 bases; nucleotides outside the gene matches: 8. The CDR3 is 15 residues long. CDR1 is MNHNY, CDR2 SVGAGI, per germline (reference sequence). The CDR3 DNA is TGTGCCAGCAGGCCGACTAGCGGGGCTGGGAATGAGCAGTTCTTC. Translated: CASRPTSGAGNEQFF.

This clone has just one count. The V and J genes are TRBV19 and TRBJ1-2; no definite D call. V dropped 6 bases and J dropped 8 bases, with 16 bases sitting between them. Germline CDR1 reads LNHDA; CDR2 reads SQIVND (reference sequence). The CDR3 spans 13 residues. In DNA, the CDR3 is TGTGCCAGTAGACTCCGAGGGAACCGAGGCTACACCTTC. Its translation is CASRLRGNRGYTF.

Written as DNA, the CDR3 is TGCGCCAGCAGCACCCGACAGGGGTCCTATAATTCACCCCTCCACTTT. This encodes CASSTRQGSYNSPLHF. The chain uses TRBV5-1 and TRBJ1-6; TRBD1 matches 8 bases. This CDR3 comprises 16 residues. V was pared by 4 bases and J by 1 base, with 4 bases of the junction left unmatched. CDR1 and CDR2 (germline): SGHRS, YFSETQ.

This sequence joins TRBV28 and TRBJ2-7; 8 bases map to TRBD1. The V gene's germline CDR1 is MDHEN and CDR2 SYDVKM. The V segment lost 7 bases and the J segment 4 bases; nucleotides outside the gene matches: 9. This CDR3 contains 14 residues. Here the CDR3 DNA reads TGTGCCAGCACCCCCGGGACAGGATTTTACGAGCAGTACTTC. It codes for CASTPGTGFYEQYF.

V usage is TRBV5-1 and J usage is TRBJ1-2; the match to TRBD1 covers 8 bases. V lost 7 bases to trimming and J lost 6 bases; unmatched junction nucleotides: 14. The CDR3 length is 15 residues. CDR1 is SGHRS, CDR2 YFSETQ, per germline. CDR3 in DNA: TGCGCCAGCTCCTATCGAGGGGCGACAGGGGATGGCTACACCTTC. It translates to CASSYRGATGDGYTF.

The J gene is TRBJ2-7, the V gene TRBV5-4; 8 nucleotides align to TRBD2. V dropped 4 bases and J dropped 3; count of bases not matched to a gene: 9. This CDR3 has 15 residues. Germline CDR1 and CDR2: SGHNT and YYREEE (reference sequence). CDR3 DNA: TGTGCCAGCAGCCCCCGGGGGGGGCTCGTCTACGAGCAGTACTTC. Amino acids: CASSPRGGLVYEQYF.